A single sample is the source of the 29 T cell receptor beta chains below, sequenced in a study of cytomegalovirus exposure and HLA in healthy donors (dated by TCRdb to about 2017). Library preparation employed the immunoSEQ multiplex PCR assay. The multiplex PCR relied on a mix of 60 forward primers for TCR Vbeta segments and 13 reverse primers for TCR Jbeta segments. The clones in this table, taken by TCRdb from immuneACCESS, are in-frame only. Not every clone is retained; where verified, under half of the shortfall comes from an unresolved V gene, and the cause of the rest is unknown. The sample has roughly 100,000 clones on record, 60% to 80% of them singletons. About 2.8% of the sample is in the top ten clones. Sequenced sample: PBMCs. These receptors were collected from a female donor in good health and CMV-seronegative.

The genes are TRBV6-1 and TRBJ2-2; a possible D gene is TRBD2 (6 bases). Germline V gene sequence: CDR1 MNHNS, CDR2 SASEGT. Trimming took 2 bases from V and 4 from J, leaving 11 bases between them. The CDR3 is made up of 15 amino acids. The CDR3 DNA follows: TGTGCCAGCAGTGAAACTAGCCTCTTCACCGGGGAGCTGTTTTTT. Encoded protein: CASSETSLFTGELFF.

In nucleotides, the CDR3 is TGTGCCAGCAGGCGGACAGAAGAGACCCAGTACTTC. Its translation: CASRRTEETQYF. J is TRBJ2-5 and V is TRBV28; D might be TRBD1 (6 bases). V lost 6 bases, J lost 3 bases, and 8 bases lay in between. The CDR3 sequence is 12 residues long. Per germline, CDR1 MDHEN and CDR2 SYDVKM. Combining the CDR3 with reference TRBV28 and TRBJ2-5 gives the whole variable domain DVKVTQSSRYLVKRTGEKVFLECVQDMDHENMFWYRQDPGLGLRLIYFSYDVKMKEKGDIPEGYSVSREKKERFSLILESASTNQTSMYLCASRRTEETQYFGPGTRLLVL.

This chain links TRBV30 with TRBJ1-5; tentative D call: TRBD1 (5 bases). V lost 3 bases and J 5 bases, leaving 14 bases between the germline ends. Germline assignment: CDR1 GTSNPN and CDR2 SVGIG (reference sequence). The CDR3 consists of 14 residues. The CDR3 region is CAWSPPGGDQPQHF. CDR3 nucleotides: TGTGCCTGGAGCCCCCCGGGGGGAGATCAGCCCCAGCATTTT.

The chain has TRBV21-1 and TRBJ2-1; TRBD1 is taken as the D call from the table, unchecked against the DNA. TRBV21-1 is classified as a pseudogene. The CDR3 spans 11 residues. This chain's CDR3 is CASSPDNEQFF. The CDR3 nucleotides read TGTGCCAGCAGCCCAGACAATGAGCAGTTCTTC.

V usage is TRBV30 and J usage is TRBJ2-7; TRBD1 matches 7 bases. V dropped 5 bases and J dropped 3; count of bases not matched to a gene: 4. The germline gives CDR1 GTSNPN, CDR2 SVGIG (reference sequence). CDR3 length: 12 residues. CDR3: CAWRDSFYEQYF. CDR3 DNA: TGTGCCTGGCGGGACAGCTTCTACGAGCAGTACTTC.

This chain connects TRBV2 to TRBJ2-5; no reliable D call. V lost 6 bases to trimming and J lost 5 bases, with 4 bases between them. The CDR3 runs to 10 residues. The germline gives CDR1 SNHLY, CDR2 FYNNEI. This CDR3 is CASRAETQYF. In DNA, the CDR3 is TGTGCCAGCAGAGCTGAGACCCAGTACTTC.

The chain is built from TRBV14 and TRBJ1-1; tentatively, D is TRBD1 (5 bases). The CDR3 length is 13 residues. The germline V and J ends were trimmed by 2 bases and 4 bases, with 8 bases remaining between them. The germline CDR1 and CDR2 sequences are SGHDN and FVKESK. The CDR3 protein is CASSQNQGTEAFF. DNA for the CDR3: TGTGCCAGCAGCCAAAACCAGGGCACTGAAGCTTTCTTT.

The chain has TRBV5-1 and TRBJ2-2; TRBD1 matches 7 bases. CDR1 SGHRS and CDR2 YFSETQ come from the germline V gene. J was trimmed by 1 base and V by 5 bases; bases with no gene match: 11. The CDR3 sequence is 17 residues long. This chain's CDR3 is CASRTRTGTENTGELFF. In DNA, the CDR3 is TGCGCCAGCAGAACCAGAACCGGGACAGAGAACACCGGGGAGCTGTTTTTT.

The chain has TRBV7-9 and TRBJ2-1, with TRBD1 identical over 7 bases. Germline assignment: CDR1 SEHNR and CDR2 FQNEAQ (reference sequence). Trimming cost V 6 bases and J 5 bases; bases outside gene matches: 4. The CDR3 runs 13 residues. CDR3 sequence (DNA): TGTGCCAGCAGAACAGGACAGGACAATGAGCAGTTCTTC. Its protein is CASRTGQDNEQFF.

In its sample, this clone was seen a few times. The V gene is TRBV2, the J gene TRBJ1-1, with D possibly TRBD1 on 6 matching bases. The V and J ends lost 4 bases and 5 bases respectively, with 14 bases between them. In germline, CDR1 is SNHLY, CDR2 FYNNEI. The CDR3 is 14 amino acids. The CDR3 reads CASSVGRGWTEAFF. CDR3 coding DNA: TGTGCCAGCAGTGTCGGCAGGGGTTGGACTGAAGCTTTCTTT.

This chain uses TRBV7-9 with TRBJ1-2; D possibly corresponds to TRBD1 (6 bases). Germline CDR1 SEHNR, CDR2 FQNEAQ (reference sequence). Deletions cut 6 bases from V and 4 bases from J, with 27 bases between. The CDR3 covers 18 residues. As DNA, the CDR3 is TGTGCCAGCAGTTTCGACTCCGGGACACTGAGCTATATCTATGGCTACACCTTC. It is translated as CASSFDSGTLSYIYGYTF.

This chain joins TRBV4-1 and TRBJ2-1, with 7 bases aligning to TRBD2. Losses at the gene ends were 1 base for V and 11 bases for J; bases not matched to a gene: 17. Germline CDR1 MGHRA, CDR2 YSYEKL. CDR3 length: 17 residues. The CDR3 sequence is CASSQGVGRPLATKQFF. In nucleotides, the CDR3 is TGCGCCAGCAGCCAAGGGGTCGGGAGGCCCTTAGCCACAAAGCAGTTCTTC.

This chain uses TRBV7-2 with TRBJ2-2; D possibly corresponds to TRBD2 (5 bases). Germline V gene sequence: CDR1 SGHTA, CDR2 FQGNSA. Trimming left V 3 bases short and J 8 bases short, with 7 bases between. The CDR3 length is 12 residues. Here the CDR3 reads CASSLEVGELFF. CDR3 DNA: TGTGCCAGCAGCTTGGAGGTTGGGGAGCTGTTTTTT.

The rearrangement uses TRBV13 and TRBJ2-1, with 8 bases that match TRBD2. J lost 6 bases, V lost 2 bases, and 6 bases had no gene match. CDR3 length equals 15 residues. Germline CDR1 PRHDT, CDR2 FYEKMQ (reference sequence). The CDR3 is CASSLNWAGGNEQFF. CDR3 DNA: TGTGCCAGCAGCTTAAATTGGGCGGGAGGCAATGAGCAGTTCTTC.

For this clone: At one end the junction does not follow the germline gene, possibly because of a read error. V usage is TRBV7-7 and J usage is TRBJ2-5, with 10 bases lining up with TRBD2. Germline V gene sequence: CDR1 SSHAT, CDR2 FNYEAQ (reference sequence). This CDR3 has 14 residues. The CDR3 region is CASSPGLARETQYF. CDR3 bases: TGTGCTAGCAGCCCGGGACTAGCGCGAGAGACCCAGTACTTC.

The J gene is TRBJ2-5, the V gene TRBV5-5, with 10 bases identical to TRBD1. CDR3 length: 14 amino acids. Trimming at V came to 3 bases and at J to 11 bases, leaving 10 bases not matched to a gene. Germline V lookup: CDR1 SGHKS, CDR2 YYEKEE (reference sequence). The CDR3 nucleotides read TGTGCCAGCAGCTCGCCGGGACAGGGGAGGGAGCAGTACTTC. Translated, it gives CASSSPGQGREQYF.

The V gene is TRBV29-1, the J gene TRBJ2-5, with 11 bases lining up with TRBD2. This CDR3 is 17 amino acids long. The V gene end was trimmed by 4 bases and the J gene end by 1 base; junction bases not matched to a gene: 11. Germline V gene sequence: CDR1 SQVTM, CDR2 ANQGSEA. This chain's CDR3 is CSVVWGLAAPPQETQYF. The DNA of the CDR3 is TGCAGCGTTGTGTGGGGACTAGCGGCCCCTCCCCAAGAGACCCAGTACTTC.

The chain carries TRBV4-2 and TRBJ2-1; possible D gene TRBD2, 6 bases. The V end was cut by 1 base, the J end by 10 bases, with 11 bases between. Germline assignment: CDR1 LGHNA and CDR2 YNFKEQ. The CDR3 runs to 13 residues. The CDR3 loop reads CASSQAGDWEQFF. Here the CDR3 DNA reads TGTGCCAGCAGCCAAGCGGGGGACTGGGAGCAGTTCTTC.

The chain links TRBV7-8 to TRBJ1-1, with TRBD1 matching over 10 bases. After removal of 5 bases from V and 5 bases from J, the junction contained 2 bases not matched to a gene. Germline lookup yields CDR1 SGHVS and CDR2 FQNEAQ. This CDR3 region has 13 residues. The DNA of the CDR3 is TGTGCCAGCAGCGCGGGACAGGGGACTGAAGCTTTCTTT. It codes for CASSAGQGTEAFF.

The gene calls are TRBV6-5 and TRBJ1-2; the D gene is possibly TRBD1 (6 bases). V gave up 3 bases and J gave up 6 bases, with 14 bases separating them. CDR1 and CDR2 (germline): MNHEY, SVGAGI. This CDR3 spans 14 amino acids. CDR3 DNA: TGTGCCAGCAGTTATCTTTCAGGGGCGGATGGCTACACCTTC. This gives the protein CASSYLSGADGYTF.

Only a few counts were recorded for this clone. This chain connects TRBV2 to TRBJ2-7, with unresolved D. Per the germline V gene, CDR1 is SNHLY and CDR2 is FYNNEI. The CDR3 extends over 12 amino acids. Trimming removed 6 bases at V and 6 bases at J, with 12 bases between. The CDR3 bases are TGTGCCAGCAGCCCAATGTCGCGCGAGCAGTACTTC. Protein sequence: CASSPMSREQYF. Based on the CDR3 plus reference TRBV2 and TRBJ2-7, the full variable domain is EPEVTQTPSHQVTQMGQEVILRCVPISNHLYFYWYRQILGQKVEFLVSFYNNEISEKSEIFDDQFSVERPDGSNFTLKIRSTKLEDSAMYFCASSPMSREQYFGPGTRLTVT.

V usage is TRBV15 and J usage is TRBJ1-1; no clear D. The CDR3 runs 13 residues. The V and J ends lost 3 bases and 7 bases respectively, with 12 bases between them. Germline V gene data show CDR1 as LNHNV and CDR2 as YYDKDF (reference sequence). CDR3 loop: CATSSDSYNEAFF. The CDR3 coding sequence is TGTGCCACCAGCAGTGACTCGTACAATGAAGCTTTCTTT. The complete variable domain, with remaining parts taken from reference TRBV15 and TRBJ1-1, reads DAMVIQNPRYQVTQFGKPVTLSCSQTLNHNVMYWYQQKSSQAPKLLFHYYDKDFNNEADTPDNFQSRRPNTSFCFLDIRSPGLGDTAMYLCATSSDSYNEAFFGQGTRLTVV.

The chain is built from TRBV4-1 and TRBJ2-3; D perhaps matches TRBD2 (5 bases). The V end was cut by 1 base, the J end by 2 bases, with 10 bases between. There are 15 residues in the CDR3. Germline CDR1 is MGHRA and CDR2 is YSYEKL. CDR3 in amino acids: CASSQGAAPTDTQYF. In DNA, the CDR3 is TGCGCCAGCAGCCAAGGAGCGGCCCCCACAGATACGCAGTATTTT.

The rearrangement uses TRBV4-2 and TRBJ1-2, with 10 bases identical to TRBD1. The CDR3 covers 16 residues. Germline V gene lookup returns CDR1 LGHNA and CDR2 YNFKEQ. The trim removed 1 base at V and 8 bases at J, leaving 10 bases unmatched. This CDR3 is CASSQAEGQGRRGYTF. DNA for the CDR3: TGTGCCAGCAGCCAAGCGGAGGGACAGGGGAGACGGGGCTACACCTTC.

V usage is TRBV14 and J usage is TRBJ2-4; 8 nucleotides align to TRBD1. Trimming at V came to 4 bases and at J to 8 bases, leaving 13 bases not matched to a gene. The CDR3 is 16 amino acids. Germline assignment: CDR1 SGHDN and CDR2 FVKESK. CDR3 region: CASSPIGQGASDIQYF. CDR3 in DNA: TGTGCCAGCAGCCCGATAGGGCAGGGGGCGTCAGACATTCAGTACTTC.

This chain uses TRBV7-9 with TRBJ2-7, with D possibly being TRBD1 (6 bases). Germline V gene sequence: CDR1 SEHNR, CDR2 FQNEAQ (reference sequence). The length of the CDR3 is 14 residues. V lost 3 bases and J 3 bases, leaving 12 bases between the germline ends. Here the CDR3 reads CASSFRGQLYEQYF. For the CDR3, the DNA is TGTGCCAGCAGCTTCAGGGGCCAGCTCTACGAGCAGTACTTC.

This clone has just one count. The gene calls are TRBV5-1 and TRBJ2-1; perhaps TRBD2 as D (6 bases). V shed 0 bases and J shed 5 bases, with 12 bases lying between them. CDR3 size: 15 residues. Germline CDR1 SGHRS, CDR2 YFSETQ. For the CDR3, the DNA is TGCGCCAGCAGCTTGGTAGCTAGCGCCAACAATGAGCAGTTCTTC. It is translated as CASSLVASANNEQFF.

This clone was seen a single time. Additional DNA sequences in this sample encode the identical CDR3. The genes are TRBV28 and TRBJ2-7; D gene uncertain. Trimming stripped 5 bases from V and 4 bases from J, with 6 bases between. CDR1 is MDHEN, CDR2 SYDVKM, per germline. The CDR3 contains 11 residues. CDR3 sequence (DNA): TGTGCCAGCAGTCCCCATTACGAGCAGTACTTC. Protein sequence: CASSPHYEQYF. The full variable domain, its missing parts supplied by reference TRBV28 and TRBJ2-7, is DVKVTQSSRYLVKRTGEKVFLECVQDMDHENMFWYRQDPGLGLRLIYFSYDVKMKEKGDIPEGYSVSREKKERFSLILESASTNQTSMYLCASSPHYEQYFGPGTRLTVT.

This clone was counted between two and nine times. The chain couples TRBV6-6 to TRBJ2-7; 7 bases are a match to TRBD2. The junction had 5 bases not matched to a gene; V was cut back by 0 bases and J by 6 bases. This CDR3 comprises 14 residues. Germline V gene data show CDR1 as MNHNY and CDR2 as SVGAGI (reference sequence). The CDR3 DNA reads TGTGCCAGCAGTTACTCGGCAGGGAGGGGCGAGCAGTACTTC. It specifies CASSYSAGRGEQYF.